This entry concerns a single TCR beta chain. As yet, its antigen is unknown. Prepared libraries of TCR beta cDNA carried unique molecular identifiers. Input populations of 1 to 10 million T cells gave rise to a few hundred thousand cDNA molecules. MiXCR, run by TCRdb on the PCR reads, gives a single entry per CDR3 protein. This repertoire shows roughly 400,000 distinct CDR3 sequences, about 40% found once; its top ten account for roughly 8.2%. V was clipped by 1 base and J by 4 bases, with 9 bases between them. Germline V gene sequence: CDR1 SGDLS, CDR2 YYNGEE. The CDR3 is 14 amino acids. The entry originates in a study of post-analysis software for immune sequencing data. Study results and limitations: Four or five TRBV segments occurring more often in patients than controls included TRBV5-6, TRBV5-1 and TRBV20-1. Normalized Chao1 diversity in multiple sclerosis patients fell significantly below that of controls.

This TCR derives from a girl aged 2 to 9 with multiple sclerosis. The source material was blood. The chain uses TRBV9 and TRBJ2-1, with D perhaps TRBD1 (6 bases). CDR3 in amino acids: CASSVKDSYNEQFF. As DNA, the CDR3 is TGTGCCAGCAGCGTAAAGGACAGTTACAATGAGCAGTTCTTC.